This T cell receptor (beta chain) was documented in a study of cytomegalovirus exposure and HLA in healthy donors. V lost 6 bases, J lost 7 bases, and 10 bases stayed unmatched. Germline assignment: CDR1 GTSNPN and CDR2 SVGIG (reference sequence). The CDR3 is made up of 13 amino acids. Vbeta (60) and Jbeta (13) primers were used in the PCR. Using immunoSEQ multiplex PCR, the repertoire was profiled, and TCRdb retains in-frame clones only, with some absent. The sample consists of about 120,000 clones, about two thirds of them appearing once. The material sequenced was PBMCs. The sequence derives from a young man in good health and CMV-seronegative. The J gene is TRBJ1-2, the V gene TRBV30; 8 bases line up with TRBD1. The CDR3 DNA sequence: TGTGCCTGCCCGGACAGGGTTTCGGTTGGCTACACCTTC. Translation gives CACPDRVSVGYTF.